This passage covers 27 T cell receptor beta chains from one sample sequenced in a study of somatic mutations in cytotoxic T cells in rheumatoid arthritis. Produced via immunoSEQ multiplex PCR; TCRdb's table is partial and in-frame only. The table has about 10,000 clones, approximately 86% seen once. Material for sequencing was CD8+ T cells sorted from blood. The receptors shown here come from an adult with rheumatoid arthritis.

The V call is TRBV2, the J call TRBJ1-2; D is perhaps TRBD1 (6 bases). CDR1 is SNHLY, CDR2 FYNNEI, per germline. Trimming took off 6 bases at V and 4 bases at J, with 12 bases between the two ends. The CDR3 covers 13 residues. This CDR3 reads CASREQGPYGYTF. The CDR3, as DNA: TGTGCCAGCAGGGAACAGGGCCCCTATGGCTACACCTTC.

The V call is TRBV6-5, the J call TRBJ1-5; 8 nucleotides line up with TRBD1. With 10 bases clipped from V and 4 bases from J, the junction kept 6 bases outside the gene matches. This CDR3 region has 13 residues. The germline V gene has CDR1 MNHEY and CDR2 SVGAGI. The CDR3 here is CATGTGENQPQHF. DNA of the CDR3: TGTGCCACCGGGACAGGAGAAAATCAGCCCCAGCATTTT.

The J gene is TRBJ2-3, the V gene TRBV5-1; 8 nucleotides line up with TRBD2. The V and J ends lost 4 bases and 5 bases, in that order; junction bases with no gene match: 9. The germline gives CDR1 SGHRS, CDR2 YFSETQ. The CDR3 has 15 residues. CDR3 amino acids: CASSDPGGPRDTQYF. The CDR3 bases are TGCGCCAGCAGCGACCCGGGGGGGCCAAGAGATACGCAGTATTTT.

The table lists this clone with a few counts. This chain uses TRBV9 with TRBJ2-3, with TRBD1 matching over 9 bases. With 0 bases clipped from V and 5 bases from J, the junction kept 4 bases outside the gene matches. This CDR3 is 15 amino acids long. Germline V gene lookup returns CDR1 SGDLS and CDR2 YYNGEE. The chain's CDR3 is CASSVGGQGLDTQYF. In DNA form, the CDR3 reads TGTGCCAGCAGCGTAGGGGGACAGGGACTAGATACGCAGTATTTT.

This clone was recorded once. This chain links TRBV4-2 with TRBJ2-1; 7 bases fit TRBD2. CDR3 size: 17 residues. J was trimmed by 3 bases and V by 0 bases; bases with no gene match: 8. Germline-derived CDR1 and CDR2 are LGHNA and YNFKEQ. The CDR3 DNA is TGTGCCAGCAGCCAAGATGGGGCGGGAGAGGACTACAATGAGCAGTTCTTC. It yields the protein CASSQDGAGEDYNEQFF.

The chain uses TRBV7-8 and TRBJ2-1; 7 bases are shared with TRBD1. Germline lookup yields CDR1 SGHVS and CDR2 FQNEAQ. Trimming removed 5 bases from V and 1 base from J; junction bases left unmatched: 20. The CDR3 length is 20 residues. This CDR3 reads CASSLPTGPGGMGSYNEQFF. For the CDR3, the DNA is TGTGCCAGCAGCCTACCCACGGGGCCAGGGGGTATGGGGTCCTACAATGAGCAGTTCTTC.

The rearrangement links TRBV7-3 to TRBJ1-1, with TRBD1 identical over 9 bases. The junction had 7 bases not matched to a gene; V was cut back by 5 bases and J by 0 bases. Germline CDR1 is SGHTA and CDR2 is FQGTGA. The CDR3 loop spans 16 amino acids. The DNA for the CDR3 is TGTGCCAGCAGCAAAGGGACAGGGCCCCTGAACACTGAAGCTTTCTTT. Residues: CASSKGTGPLNTEAFF.

V gene TRBV27 combines with J gene TRBJ2-1; a possible D gene is TRBD2 (5 bases). Trimming shortened V by 4 bases and J by 1 base, and 14 bases separated the two germline ends. The CDR3 is 16 residues long. Germline lookup yields CDR1 MNHEY and CDR2 SMNVEV (reference sequence). This CDR3 is CASSSRRDGSYNEQFF. The CDR3 nucleotides are TGTGCCAGCAGTTCCCGACGGGATGGTTCCTACAATGAGCAGTTCTTC.

The rearrangement uses TRBV6-6 and TRBJ2-3, with 9 bases matching TRBD1. The germline V gene encodes CDR1 MNHNY and CDR2 SVGAGI (reference sequence). CDR3 length: 16 residues. V was pared by 4 bases and J by 3 bases, with 8 bases of the junction left unmatched. The CDR3: CASSSPDRGNTDTQYF. CDR3 DNA sequence: TGTGCCAGCAGTTCACCTGACAGGGGGAATACAGATACGCAGTATTTT.

The chain employs TRBV5-5 and TRBJ2-3; no reliable D call. V gave up 2 bases and J gave up 6 bases, with 10 bases separating them. The germline V gene encodes CDR1 SGHKS and CDR2 YYEKEE (reference sequence). The CDR3 loop spans 13 amino acids. The DNA for the CDR3 is TGTGCCAGCAGCTTTGAAGTAAGGGATACGCAGTATTTT. This gives the protein CASSFEVRDTQYF.

The CDR3, as DNA: TGTGCCAGCTCAGCGGACAGGTCAACTAATGAAAAACTGTTTTTT. Protein: CASSADRSTNEKLFF. The V call is TRBV18, the J call TRBJ1-4, with 7 bases matching TRBD1. Germline loops: CDR1 KGHSH, CDR2 LQKENI. The CDR3 extends over 15 amino acids. V lost 5 bases and J lost 0; bases outside the gene matches: 3.

This clone was seen more than once but under ten times. The chain carries TRBV29-1 and TRBJ1-2; 7 nucleotides line up with TRBD1. The V gene's germline CDR1 is SQVTM and CDR2 ANQGSEA. V was clipped by 3 bases and J by 4 bases; unmatched bases: 2. There are 12 residues in the CDR3. The CDR3 sequence: CSVDRGIYGYTF. CDR3 coding DNA: TGCAGCGTTGACAGGGGGATCTATGGCTACACCTTC.

V gene TRBV7-9 combines with J gene TRBJ1-3; D gene ambiguous. Trimming removed 1 base at V and 3 bases at J, with 10 bases between. The CDR3 covers 15 residues. Germline assignment: CDR1 SEHNR and CDR2 FQNEAQ (reference sequence). CDR3 in DNA: TGTGCCAGCAGCTTAGATGGCGGGGTTGGAAACACCATATATTTT. This gives the protein CASSLDGGVGNTIYF.

V and J are TRBV5-1 and TRBJ2-7, with D perhaps TRBD1 or TRBD2 (6 bases each). The V gene's germline CDR1 is SGHRS and CDR2 YFSETQ. This CDR3 is built from 14 residues. Trimming removed 1 base at V and 2 bases at J, with 10 bases between. CDR3 sequence reads: CASSLLGGTYEQYF. The CDR3 DNA reads as TGCGCCAGCAGCTTGTTAGGGGGGACCTACGAGCAGTACTTC.

V usage is TRBV19 and J usage is TRBJ1-2; D unresolved. V was pared by 2 bases and J by 9 bases, with 13 bases between. The CDR3 extends over 13 amino acids. Germline CDR1 and CDR2: LNHDA and SQIVND (reference sequence). The CDR3 DNA reads as TGTGCCAGTAGTATAATCCCCTCCGGGAGCTACACCTTC. This codes for CASSIIPSGSYTF. The variable domain in full, completed from reference TRBV19 and TRBJ1-2, reads DGGITQSPKYLFRKEGQNVTLSCEQNLNHDAMYWYRQDPGQGLRLIYYSQIVNDFQKGDIAEGYSVSREKKESFPLTVTSAQKNPTAFYLCASSIIPSGSYTFGSGTRLTVV.

V usage is TRBV27 and J usage is TRBJ2-7; D perhaps matches TRBD2 (6 bases). CDR1 MNHEY and CDR2 SMNVEV come from the germline V gene (reference sequence). Trimming cost V 5 bases and J 4 bases, with 21 bases left between them. The CDR3 is made up of 16 amino acids. The CDR3: CASSPLTRRERYEQYF. CDR3 nucleotide sequence: TGTGCCAGCAGTCCGCTGACTCGGAGGGAACGGTACGAGCAGTACTTC.

The chain joins TRBV2 to TRBJ2-7; D is possibly TRBD2 (5 bases). V lost 3 bases and J lost 0, with 9 bases in between. The V gene's germline CDR1 is SNHLY and CDR2 FYNNEI. The CDR3 sequence is 14 residues long. CDR3 amino acids: CASSERVNSYEQYF. DNA of the CDR3: TGTGCCAGCAGTGAGCGGGTCAACTCCTACGAGCAGTACTTC.

The rearrangement uses TRBV30 and TRBJ1-1; 9 bases are shared with TRBD1. Germline trimming cut 1 base from V and 0 bases from J; bases unmatched to any gene: 9. The CDR3 is made up of 17 amino acids. CDR1 and CDR2 (germline): GTSNPN, SVGIG (reference sequence). The CDR3 bases are TGTGCCTGGAGTGGAAAGACAGGGGGACCAATGAACACTGAAGCTTTCTTT. It specifies CAWSGKTGGPMNTEAFF.

A remark on this clone: A read error may produce the germline difference seen at one junction end. The chain recombines TRBV10-3 with TRBJ2-1; D possibly corresponds to TRBD1 (5 bases). This CDR3 contains 11 residues. Germline lookup yields CDR1 ENHRY and CDR2 SYGVKD. Here the CDR3 DNA reads TGTGCCATCAGGTCCGACGGACACCGGGTCTTC. This sequence encodes CAIRSDGHRVF.

This clone was seen only once. The chain joins TRBV19 to TRBJ1-1, with TRBD1 matching over 7 bases. This CDR3 comprises 15 residues. The junction had 11 bases not matched to a gene; V was cut back by 6 bases and J by 4 bases. Per germline, CDR1 LNHDA and CDR2 SQIVND (reference sequence). CDR3 bases: TGTGCCAGTAGCATTGGGCGACAGGGTAGCACTGAAGCTTTCTTT. It translates to CASSIGRQGSTEAFF.

This clone was seen more than once but under ten times. This chain connects TRBV5-6 to TRBJ2-7, with D hard to call. Deletions cut 3 bases from V and 4 bases from J, with 5 bases between. The germline gives CDR1 SGHDT, CDR2 YYEEEE. CDR3 length: 11 amino acids. This CDR3 is CASSSTYEQYF. The CDR3 DNA follows: TGTGCCAGCAGCTCGACTTACGAGCAGTACTTC. Full variable domain (rest looked up from reference TRBV5-6 and TRBJ2-7): DAGVTQSPTHLIKTRGQQVTLRCSPKSGHDTVSWYQQALGQGPQFIFQYYEEEERQRGNFPDRFSGHQFPNYSSELNVNALLLGDSALYLCASSSTYEQYFGPGTRLTVT.

The table lists this clone with a few counts. This chain links TRBV13 with TRBJ2-1, with 8 bases matching TRBD1. V shed 5 bases and J 3 bases; nucleotides not matched to a gene: 6. The CDR3 extends over 15 amino acids. CDR1 PRHDT and CDR2 FYEKMQ come from the germline V gene (reference sequence). The CDR3 protein is CASSHRQGNYNEQFF. The CDR3 nucleotides are TGTGCCAGCAGCCACCGACAGGGGAACTACAATGAGCAGTTCTTC.

V usage is TRBV6-6 and J usage is TRBJ1-5; D is unresolved. Germline V gives CDR1 MNHNY, CDR2 SVGAGI (reference sequence). Trimming took 6 bases from V and 1 from J, leaving 16 bases between them. The CDR3 sequence is 16 residues long. In nucleotides, the CDR3 is TGTGCCAGCAGCCCAGGAGTGGGTTCGAGCAATCAGCCCCAGCATTTT. It codes for CASSPGVGSSNQPQHF.

The V call is TRBV10-1, the J call TRBJ2-1, with D tentatively TRBD2 (5 bases). Germline loops: CDR1 WNHNN, CDR2 SYGVQD (reference sequence). The CDR3 consists of 14 residues. Trimming took 7 bases from V and 4 from J, leaving 14 bases between them. CDR3 DNA sequence: TGCGCCAGCACTAAAGTCGGGGTTTACAATGAGCAGTTCTTC. Encoded protein: CASTKVGVYNEQFF.

As DNA, the CDR3 is TGTGCCAGCAGTCGAAGCGGGGGCAGATACGAGCAGTACTTC. It codes for CASSRSGGRYEQYF. The V gene is TRBV2, the J gene TRBJ2-7, with 8 bases that match TRBD2. This CDR3 region has 14 residues. J gave up 4 bases and V 5 bases, and 7 bases lay outside the gene matches. Germline CDR1 SNHLY, CDR2 FYNNEI.

This clone was picked up one time. The chain uses TRBV5-1 and TRBJ2-1, with 8 bases aligning to TRBD2. Germline V gene data show CDR1 as SGHRS and CDR2 as YFSETQ. This CDR3 contains 13 residues. Trimming removed 4 bases from V and 5 bases from J; junction bases left unmatched: 2. The CDR3, as DNA: TGCGCCAGCAGCCGCGGGGGGCACAATGAGCAGTTCTTC. Translating it yields CASSRGGHNEQFF.

CDR3 nucleotide sequence: TGTGCCAGCAGCCCCGGATATAGCAATCAGCCCCAGCATTTT. Residues: CASSPGYSNQPQHF. V and J are TRBV9 and TRBJ1-5, with D unresolved. This CDR3 comprises 14 residues. V lost 4 bases and J 0 bases, leaving 8 bases between the germline ends. CDR1 and CDR2 (germline): SGDLS, YYNGEE. The full variable domain, rest sourced from reference TRBV9 and TRBJ1-5, is DSGVTQTPKHLITATGQRVTLRCSPRSGDLSVYWYQQSLDQGLQFLIQYYNGEERAKGNILERFSAQQFPDLHSELNLSSLELGDSALYFCASSPGYSNQPQHFGDGTRLSIL.